The following is a T cell receptor (beta chain) sequence with its context. The V gene's germline CDR1 is KGHDR and CDR2 SFDVKD. The CDR3 is made up of 14 amino acids. V was trimmed by 4 bases and J by 9 bases, leaving 15 bases between them. The data are from a study of T cells in Graves' hyperthyroidism and ophthalmopathy. Amplification yielded TCR beta CDR3 regions, with RNA transcripts as the source. First-round RT-PCR targeting the TCR CDR3 was performed with the HTBI primer set. Each CDR3 protein gets one entry after TCRdb re-called the multiplex PCR reads with MiXCR. The sample lists a few hundred thousand distinct CDR3 sequences; around a sixth were seen once.

V usage is TRBV24-1 and J usage is TRBJ2-1; possibly TRBD2 for D (5 bases). The clonotype comes from a woman between 18 and 29 years old with Graves' hyperthyroidism. Sequenced material: blood. Written as DNA, the CDR3 is TGTGCCACCAGTGACCTAAATAGCGCGGGTGAGCAGTTCTTC. As protein: CATSDLNSAGEQFF.